Each of the 11 T cell receptor beta chains below was sequenced from the same sample in a study of identifying expanded T cells in peripheral blood. Libraries were prepared by immunoSEQ multiplex PCR; TCRdb keeps only in-frame clonotypes and omits some of them. Of roughly 82,000 clones in the sample, around four fifths are singletons; the top ten hold about 18%. Material: blood. All receptors derive from a person aged 18 to 75 in good health.

About this clone itself: The junction departs from the called germline gene at one end, perhaps through a read error. This chain links TRBV7-7 with TRBJ2-2, with a weak D call TRBD1 (5 bases). The CDR3 extends over 14 amino acids. Germline V gene sequence: CDR1 SSHAT, CDR2 FNYEAQ (reference sequence). The CDR3 protein is CASSPDRNTGELFF. CDR3 bases: TGTGCTAGCAGCCCCGACAGGAACACCGGGGAGCTGTTTTTT.

The chain has TRBV28 and TRBJ2-7; a possible D gene is TRBD1 (5 bases). Germline CDR1 reads MDHEN; CDR2 reads SYDVKM. Trimming took off 4 bases at V and 3 bases at J, with 19 bases between the two ends. The CDR3 contains 16 residues. CDR3 in amino acids: CASSSGAVLVHYEQYF. In nucleotides, the CDR3 is TGTGCCAGCAGTTCTGGGGCGGTCCTAGTGCACTACGAGCAGTACTTC.

On this clone itself: One end of the junction is discordant with germline, which a read error may explain. This chain joins TRBV7-7 and TRBJ2-3; TRBD2 agrees at 13 bases. Germline CDR1 is SSHAT and CDR2 is FNYEAQ (reference sequence). The CDR3 sequence is 15 residues long. The DNA of the CDR3 is TGTGCTAGCAGCCGCGGACTAGCGGGAGCAGATACGCAGTATTTT. Translation: CASSRGLAGADTQYF.

This rearrangement joins TRBV28 to TRBJ1-4; D is uncertain. CDR3 length equals 15 residues. Trimming left V 8 bases short and J 0 bases short, with 13 bases between. Germline CDR1 and CDR2: MDHEN and SYDVKM. CDR3 sequence (DNA): TGTGCCAGCGGGTTGGCGCCTTCAACTAATGAAAAACTGTTTTTT. Its translation: CASGLAPSTNEKLFF.

CDR3 amino acids: CASSSQGTPYTDTQYF. DNA for the CDR3: TGTGCCAGCAGCTCCCAGGGGACCCCTTACACAGATACGCAGTATTTT. The genes are TRBV7-3 and TRBJ2-3; the D gene is possibly TRBD1 (6 bases). CDR3 length equals 16 residues. In germline, CDR1 is SGHTA, CDR2 FQGTGA. Between the trimmed V and J ends, which lost 4 bases and 2 bases, there was a span of 16 bases.

This chain links TRBV27 with TRBJ2-7; the D call may be TRBD1 or TRBD2 (5 bases each). Per germline, CDR1 MNHEY and CDR2 SMNVEV (reference sequence). The CDR3 covers 16 residues. V was pared by 0 bases and J by 3 bases, with 15 bases between. CDR3 sequence: CASSLSAGTVDYEQYF. CDR3 DNA sequence: TGTGCCAGCAGTTTATCCGCAGGGACCGTGGACTACGAGCAGTACTTC.

The rearrangement links TRBV19 to TRBJ1-2; D is undetermined. In germline, CDR1 is LNHDA, CDR2 SQIVND (reference sequence). V shed 6 bases and J shed 7 bases, with 18 bases lying between them. The CDR3 is 14 residues long. The chain's CDR3 is CASRGSPTSGGYTF. CDR3 coding DNA: TGTGCCAGTAGAGGCTCTCCCACATCGGGTGGCTACACCTTC.

This chain joins TRBV6-4 and TRBJ2-7; 11 bases agree with TRBD2. J lost 2 bases, V lost 6 bases, and 6 bases had no gene match. The CDR3 is made up of 15 amino acids. Germline V gene data show CDR1 as MRHNA and CDR2 as SNTAGT. This CDR3 reads CASRATSGRAYEQYF. Written as DNA, the CDR3 is TGTGCCAGCAGAGCTACTAGCGGGAGAGCCTACGAGCAGTACTTC.

CDR3 coding DNA: TGTGCCAGCAGTAGGACTAGCGGGATGCAAGAGACCCAGTACTTC. It yields the protein CASSRTSGMQETQYF. This chain joins TRBV6-1 and TRBJ2-5; 12 nucleotides match TRBD2. The CDR3 extends over 15 amino acids. Germline V gives CDR1 MNHNS, CDR2 SASEGT. V gave up 5 bases and J gave up 2 bases; unmatched junction bases: 3.

This clone was seen ten or more times. The rearrangement joins TRBV11-3 to TRBJ2-2; D possibly corresponds to TRBD2 (6 bases). Trimming stripped 3 bases from V and 1 base from J, with 12 bases between. This CDR3 has 16 residues. Germline V gene data show CDR1 as SGHNT and CDR2 as YENEEA. This chain's CDR3 is CASSLGFGGNTGELFF. The CDR3, as DNA: TGTGCCAGCAGCTTGGGCTTCGGGGGGAACACCGGGGAGCTGTTTTTT.

The chain carries TRBV6-6 and TRBJ2-1; perhaps TRBD1 as D (5 bases). CDR3 length equals 16 residues. The V end lost 3 bases, the J end lost 5 bases, and 17 bases lay between the germline ends. In germline, CDR1 is MNHNY, CDR2 SVGAGI (reference sequence). CDR3 DNA sequence: TGTGCCAGCAGTTATATTTCCGGACAACTGGACAATGAGCAGTTCTTC. Protein product: CASSYISGQLDNEQFF.